This TCR beta chain is from a study of response to subunit inactivated influenza vaccine. TCRdb itself ran the RT-PCR reads through MiXCR, one entry per CDR3 protein. In the table there are around 540,000 distinct CDR3 sequences, roughly 10% of which are singletons. Looked up from germline, CDR1 is LGHDT and CDR2 is YNNKEL (reference sequence). Trimming removed 0 bases from V and 2 bases from J, with 11 bases in between. The CDR3 contains 15 residues. The sample consisted of PBMCs from blood, taken on the day of vaccination. The gene calls are TRBV3-1 and TRBJ2-7; TRBD1 might be the D (5 bases). The receptor comes from a middle-aged man who received an inactivated influenza vaccine. CDR3 bases: TGTGCCAGCAGCCAAGACCCAGGGAATCCCTACGAGCAGTACTTC. Its protein is CASSQDPGNPYEQYF.